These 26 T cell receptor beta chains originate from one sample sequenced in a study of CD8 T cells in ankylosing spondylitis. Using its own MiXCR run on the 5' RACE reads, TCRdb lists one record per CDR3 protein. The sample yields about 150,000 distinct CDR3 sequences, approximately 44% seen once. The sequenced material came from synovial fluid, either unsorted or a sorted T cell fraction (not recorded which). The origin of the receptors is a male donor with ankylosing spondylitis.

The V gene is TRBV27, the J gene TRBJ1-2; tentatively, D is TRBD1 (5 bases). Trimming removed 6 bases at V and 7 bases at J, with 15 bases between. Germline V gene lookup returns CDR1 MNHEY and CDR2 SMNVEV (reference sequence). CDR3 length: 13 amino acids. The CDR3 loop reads CASRGSGFSGYTF. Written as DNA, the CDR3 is TGTGCCAGCAGGGGGTCAGGGTTCAGTGGCTACACCTTC.

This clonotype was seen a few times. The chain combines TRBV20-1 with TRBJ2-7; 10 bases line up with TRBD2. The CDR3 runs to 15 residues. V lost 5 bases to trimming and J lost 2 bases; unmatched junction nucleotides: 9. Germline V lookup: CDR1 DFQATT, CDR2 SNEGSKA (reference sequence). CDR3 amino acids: CSASPGTSVPYEQYF. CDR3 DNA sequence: TGCAGTGCTTCCCCTGGGACTAGCGTTCCCTACGAGCAGTACTTC.

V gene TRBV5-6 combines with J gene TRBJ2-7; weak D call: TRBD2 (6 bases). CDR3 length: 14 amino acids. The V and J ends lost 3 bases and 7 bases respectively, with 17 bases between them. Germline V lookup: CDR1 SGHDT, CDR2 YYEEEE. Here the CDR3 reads CASSCWEDPGEQYF. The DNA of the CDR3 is TGTGCCAGCAGCTGCTGGGAGGACCCGGGGGAGCAGTACTTC.

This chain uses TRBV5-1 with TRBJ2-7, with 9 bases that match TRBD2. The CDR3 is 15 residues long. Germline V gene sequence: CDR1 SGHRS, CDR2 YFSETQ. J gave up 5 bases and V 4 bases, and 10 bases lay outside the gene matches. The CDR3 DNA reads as TGCGCCAGCAGCGATAGCGGGAGTAGTATCGACGAGCAGTACTTC. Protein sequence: CASSDSGSSIDEQYF.

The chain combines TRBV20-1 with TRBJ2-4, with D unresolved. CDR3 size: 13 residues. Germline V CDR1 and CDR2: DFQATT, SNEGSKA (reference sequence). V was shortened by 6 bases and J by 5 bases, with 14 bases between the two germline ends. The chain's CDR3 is CSADADLENIQYF. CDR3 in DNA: TGCAGTGCCGACGCAGATCTTGAAAACATTCAGTACTTC.

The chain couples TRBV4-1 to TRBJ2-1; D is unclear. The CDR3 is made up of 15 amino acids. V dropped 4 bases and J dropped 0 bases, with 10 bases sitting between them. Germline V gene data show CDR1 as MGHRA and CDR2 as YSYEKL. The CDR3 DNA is TGCGCCAGCAGCCTCATCATCGGCTCCTACAATGAGCAGTTCTTC. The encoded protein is CASSLIIGSYNEQFF.

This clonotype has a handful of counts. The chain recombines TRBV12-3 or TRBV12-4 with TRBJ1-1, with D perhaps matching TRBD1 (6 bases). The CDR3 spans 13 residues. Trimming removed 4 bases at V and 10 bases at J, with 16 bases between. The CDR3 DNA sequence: TGTGCCAGCAGTTGGGGGACACCGGTCGGAGCTTTCTTT. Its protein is CASSWGTPVGAFF.

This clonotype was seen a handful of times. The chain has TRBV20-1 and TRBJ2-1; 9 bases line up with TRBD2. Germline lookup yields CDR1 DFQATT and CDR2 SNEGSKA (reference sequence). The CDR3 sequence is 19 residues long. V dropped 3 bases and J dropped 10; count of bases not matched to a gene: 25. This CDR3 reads CSARDAGGSNSGIREEQFF. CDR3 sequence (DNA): TGCAGTGCTAGGGATGCGGGGGGGTCTAATAGCGGGATCCGGGAGGAGCAGTTCTTC.

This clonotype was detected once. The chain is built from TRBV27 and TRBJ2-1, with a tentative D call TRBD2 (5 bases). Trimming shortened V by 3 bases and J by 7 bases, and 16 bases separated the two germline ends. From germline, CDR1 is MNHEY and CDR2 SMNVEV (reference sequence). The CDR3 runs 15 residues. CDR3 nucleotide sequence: TGTGCCAGCAGTTTCCGACTACCGCCGGAGAATGAGCAGTTCTTC. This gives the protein CASSFRLPPENEQFF.

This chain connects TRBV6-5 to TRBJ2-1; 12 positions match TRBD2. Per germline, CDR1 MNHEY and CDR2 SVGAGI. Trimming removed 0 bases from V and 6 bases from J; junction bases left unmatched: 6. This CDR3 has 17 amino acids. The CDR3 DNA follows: TGTGCCAGCAGTTACTCTCCTAGCGGGGGGGTTCGCAATGAGCAGTTCTTC. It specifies CASSYSPSGGVRNEQFF.

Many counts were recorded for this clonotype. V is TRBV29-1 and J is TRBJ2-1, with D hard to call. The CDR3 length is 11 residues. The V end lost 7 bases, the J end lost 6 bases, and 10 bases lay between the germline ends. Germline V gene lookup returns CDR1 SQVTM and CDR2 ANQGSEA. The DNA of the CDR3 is TGCAGCGGGTTAAAAGGCAATGAGCAGTTCTTC. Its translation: CSGLKGNEQFF.

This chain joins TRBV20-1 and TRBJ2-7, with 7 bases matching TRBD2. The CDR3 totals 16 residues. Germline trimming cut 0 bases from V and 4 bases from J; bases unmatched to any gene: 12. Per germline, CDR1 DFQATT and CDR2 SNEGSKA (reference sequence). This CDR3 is CSARDRLAATFYEQYF. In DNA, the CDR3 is TGCAGTGCTAGAGATCGCCTAGCGGCTACCTTTTACGAGCAGTACTTC.

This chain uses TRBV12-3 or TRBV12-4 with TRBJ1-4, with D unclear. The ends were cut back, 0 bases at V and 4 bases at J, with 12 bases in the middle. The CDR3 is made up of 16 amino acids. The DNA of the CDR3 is TGTGCCAGCAGTTTAGCGCCTACAGAGATTAATGAAAAACTGTTTTTT. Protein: CASSLAPTEINEKLFF.

The CDR3 sequence is CASSFSTADTQYF. As DNA, the CDR3 is TGTGCCAGCAGCTTTTCAACGGCAGATACGCAGTATTTT. The chain combines TRBV13 with TRBJ2-3; no clear D. The CDR3 spans 13 residues. V was cut by 3 bases and J by 4 bases, with 8 bases left in between. Germline V gives CDR1 PRHDT, CDR2 FYEKMQ (reference sequence).

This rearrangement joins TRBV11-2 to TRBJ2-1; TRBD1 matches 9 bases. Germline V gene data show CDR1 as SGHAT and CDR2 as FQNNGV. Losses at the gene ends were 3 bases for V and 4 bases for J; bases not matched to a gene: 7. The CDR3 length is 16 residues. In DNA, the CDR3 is TGTGCCAGCAGCTTGACCGGGACAGGGCGATACAATGAGCAGTTCTTC. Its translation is CASSLTGTGRYNEQFF.

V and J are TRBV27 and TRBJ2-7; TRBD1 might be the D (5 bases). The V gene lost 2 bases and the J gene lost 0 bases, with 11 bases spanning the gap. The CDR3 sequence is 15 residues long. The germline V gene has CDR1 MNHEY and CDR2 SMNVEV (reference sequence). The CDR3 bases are TGTGCCAGCAGTTTAGAAGGGGTCTCCTCCTACGAGCAGTACTTC. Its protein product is CASSLEGVSSYEQYF.

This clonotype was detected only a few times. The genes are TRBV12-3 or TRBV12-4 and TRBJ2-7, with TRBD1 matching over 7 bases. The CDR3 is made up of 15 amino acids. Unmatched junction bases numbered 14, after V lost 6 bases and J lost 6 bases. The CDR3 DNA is TGTGCCAGCAGCTACCTGGCAGGGGGAGAGGGCGAGCAGTACTTC. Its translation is CASSYLAGGEGEQYF.

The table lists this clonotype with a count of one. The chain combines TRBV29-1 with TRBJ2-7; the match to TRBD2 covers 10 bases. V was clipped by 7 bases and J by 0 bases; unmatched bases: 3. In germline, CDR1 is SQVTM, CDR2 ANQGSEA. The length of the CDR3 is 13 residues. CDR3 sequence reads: CSARTSGSYEQYF. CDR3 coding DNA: TGCAGCGCCCGGACTAGCGGCTCCTACGAGCAGTACTTC.

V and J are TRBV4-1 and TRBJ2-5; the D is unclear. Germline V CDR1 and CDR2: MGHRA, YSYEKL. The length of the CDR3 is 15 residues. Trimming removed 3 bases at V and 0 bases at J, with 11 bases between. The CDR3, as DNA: TGCGCCAGCAGCCACCGCGTCGGCTACCAAGAGACCCAGTACTTC. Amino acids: CASSHRVGYQETQYF.

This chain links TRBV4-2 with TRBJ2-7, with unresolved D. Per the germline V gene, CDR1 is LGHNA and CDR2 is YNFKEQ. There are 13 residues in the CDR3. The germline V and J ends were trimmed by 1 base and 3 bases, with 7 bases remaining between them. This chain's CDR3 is CASSQVSRYEQYF. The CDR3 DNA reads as TGTGCCAGCAGCCAAGTCTCCCGCTACGAGCAGTACTTC.

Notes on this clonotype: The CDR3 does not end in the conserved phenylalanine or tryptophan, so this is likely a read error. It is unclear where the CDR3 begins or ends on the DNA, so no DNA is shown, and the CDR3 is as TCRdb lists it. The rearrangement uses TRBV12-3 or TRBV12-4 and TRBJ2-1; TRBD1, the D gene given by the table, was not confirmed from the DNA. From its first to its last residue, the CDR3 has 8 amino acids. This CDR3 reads CASSPEGL.

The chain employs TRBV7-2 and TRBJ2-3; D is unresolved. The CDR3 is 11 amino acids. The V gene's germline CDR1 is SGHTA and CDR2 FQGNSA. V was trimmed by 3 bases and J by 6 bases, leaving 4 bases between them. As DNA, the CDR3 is TGTGCCAGCAGCTTTTTTGATACGCAGTATTTT. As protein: CASSFFDTQYF.

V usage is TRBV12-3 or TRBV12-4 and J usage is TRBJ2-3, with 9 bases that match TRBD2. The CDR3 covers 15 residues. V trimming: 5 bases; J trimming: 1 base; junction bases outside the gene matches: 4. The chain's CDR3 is CASSPQRGGTDTQYF. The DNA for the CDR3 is TGTGCCAGCAGTCCGCAGCGGGGGGGCACAGATACGCAGTATTTT.

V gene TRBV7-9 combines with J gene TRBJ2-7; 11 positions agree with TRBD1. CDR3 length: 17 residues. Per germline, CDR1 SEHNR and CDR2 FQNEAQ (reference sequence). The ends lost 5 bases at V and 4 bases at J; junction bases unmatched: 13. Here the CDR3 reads CASSPARDRGEIYEQYF. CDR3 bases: TGTGCCAGCAGCCCCGCCCGGGACAGGGGGGAGATATACGAGCAGTACTTC.

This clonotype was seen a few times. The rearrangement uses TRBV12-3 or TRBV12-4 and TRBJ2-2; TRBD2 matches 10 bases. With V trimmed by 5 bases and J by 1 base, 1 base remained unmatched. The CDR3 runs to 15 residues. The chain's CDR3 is CASSGLAENTGELFF. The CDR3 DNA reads TGTGCCAGCAGTGGACTAGCGGAGAACACCGGGGAGCTGTTTTTT.

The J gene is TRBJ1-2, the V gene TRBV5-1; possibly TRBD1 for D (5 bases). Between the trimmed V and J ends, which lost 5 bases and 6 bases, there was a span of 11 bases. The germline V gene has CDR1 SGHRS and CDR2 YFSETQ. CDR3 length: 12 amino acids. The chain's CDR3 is CASRPWGNGYTF. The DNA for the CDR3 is TGCGCCAGCAGGCCTTGGGGCAATGGCTACACCTTC.